This T cell receptor (beta chain) derives from a study of blood T cell repertoires in COVID-19. At the level of the study: Both acute and convalescent COVID-19 samples were obtained from the United States, Italy and Spain. PBMCs, B-cell-depleted T cells, or T cells provided the cDNA or gDNA that made up the material.

Original analysis: Amplified reference gene primers provided the basis for estimating nucleated cell counts. Assay: immunoSEQ multiplex PCR; the TCRdb copy retains only in-frame clones and omits some. The V and J calls and the clone size are those of that table, but D and trimming were determined from the DNA. The table lists under 250,000 clones, 75% to 85% of them singletons, with 2.4% in the top ten. Patients from Seattle were sampled longitudinally, starting during active infection. In germline, CDR1 is KGHSH, CDR2 LQKENI. CDR3 size: 13 residues. V was cut by 3 bases and J by 7 bases, with 12 bases left in between.

Sequenced sample: peripheral blood. The chain carries TRBV18 and TRBJ1-1; D is unresolved. This TCR was sampled from a woman in her 70s with COVID-19, enrolled during active disease. Here the CDR3 DNA reads TGTGCCAGCTCACCCGGACGCGGGGTTGAAGCTTTCTTT. Translated, it gives CASSPGRGVEAFF.